The present TCR beta chain was sequenced within a study of T cell repertoires in cytomegalovirus infection. Study context: The public TCR beta signatures pointed to both CMV infection and matching HLA type.

Germline V lookup: CDR1 KGHDR, CDR2 SFDVKD. The CDR3 runs to 14 residues. The V and J ends lost 3 bases and 7 bases, in that order; junction bases with no gene match: 7. Study outcomes and limitations: Clonotypes of TCR beta that were HLA-C-restricted and CMV-specific dominated the ex vivo response.

This clonotype was detected a few times. As yet, its antigen is unknown. TCRdb fed the reads into MiXCR, producing one record per CDR3 protein. Of 100,000 to 150,000 distinct CDR3 sequences listed, 7% to 9.5% are singletons. The TCR was taken from a human donor in good health (CMV status not recorded). Some clones in this sample may be carry-over from other donors' samples. The sample consisted of PBMCs. This chain connects TRBV24-1 to TRBJ1-1, with 7 bases lining up with TRBD1. The CDR3 spells CATSDPSTGFEAFF. CDR3 sequence (DNA): TGTGCCACCAGTGATCCATCGACAGGGTTTGAAGCTTTCTTT.